This is a list of T cell receptor beta chains from one sample in a study of neurological immune-mediated disorders. TCRdb reprocessed the 5' RACE reads via MiXCR and lists one record per CDR3 protein. The table lists more than 20,000 distinct CDR3 sequences, about 12% of them singletons. The sample taken for sequencing was CD4+ T cells from blood. These TCRs come from a female donor with HTLV-1-associated myelopathy (HAM/TSP). Each CDR3 is given with its conserved first and last residue.

cdr3_aa,j_call,v_call,cdr3_length
CASSPTVDYGYTF,TRBJ1-2,TRBV7-9,13
CASSLVGQGETQYF,TRBJ2-5,TRBV5-1,14
CASSSSGGAYEQYF,TRBJ2-7,TRBV12-3/TRBV12-4,14
CSAIWAGRNYGYTF,TRBJ1-2,TRBV29-1,14
CASSSQGSSYNSPLHF,TRBJ1-6,TRBV5-5,16
CSSSQRDSTYEQYF,TRBJ2-7,TRBV5-8,14
CSARLDRGNQPQHF,TRBJ1-5,TRBV20-1,14
CASSLPGTVHTGELFF,TRBJ2-2,TRBV5-1,16
CAREVPSHSNQPQHF,TRBJ1-5,TRBV12-5,15
CASWNSGRAFSEQYF,TRBJ2-7,TRBV6-5,15
CASSSTGPNEQFF,TRBJ2-1,TRBV5-1,13
CASSVSGLATYEQYF,TRBJ2-7,TRBV7-2,15
CSVGGGRWGLGQYF,TRBJ2-5,TRBV20-1,14
CSARDGRPGLYGYTF,TRBJ1-2,TRBV20-1,15
CASSFGYGYTF,TRBJ1-2,TRBV12-3/TRBV12-4,11
CASSSGAANTEAFF,TRBJ1-1,TRBV5-5,14
CASSYQTGGYEQYF,TRBJ2-7,TRBV6-5,14
CASSEAPNQPQHF,TRBJ1-5,TRBV6-1,13
CSARTLNSFNTEAFF,TRBJ1-1,TRBV20-1,15
CSASGLAGSYNEQFF,TRBJ2-1,TRBV20-1,15
CSARRIFQGGPREQYF,TRBJ2-7,TRBV20-1,16
CASSYGRNQPQHF,TRBJ1-5,TRBV6-5,13
CASSLLQGYEQYF,TRBJ2-7,TRBV5-8,13
CASSPMGQSYEQYF,TRBJ2-7,TRBV18,14
CAISISGTSGRGLNEQFF,TRBJ2-1,TRBV10-3,18